Reported below is one T cell receptor beta chain. No antigen is known for it. These data come from a study of T cell responses to AZD1222 COVID-19 vaccine. Across the study: Pooling was applied to second doses at about 4 or about 12 weeks.

Assay: immunoSEQ multiplex PCR; the TCRdb copy retains only in-frame clones and omits some. The profile shows roughly 110,000 clones, under 95% of them singletons. Study-wide results and limits: The reported proportion of spike-specific TCRs targeting unmutated variant regions was nearly half. Donor demographics were predominantly white British with a female majority; clonal diversity may be underestimated.

The length of the CDR3 is 16 residues. V shed 2 bases, J shed 10 bases, and the junction held 10 bases outside the gene matches. Germline values: CDR1 LGHDT, CDR2 YNNKEL (reference sequence). The material was peripheral blood, obtained on day 0 of AZD1222 vaccination. The chain uses TRBV3-1 (or the pseudogene TRBV3-2) and TRBJ2-1; 11 bases match TRBD2. The TCR originated in an adult in good health. CDR3 in DNA: TGTGCCAGCAGCCAACTTAGCGGGGGGGCCGTAGGGGAGCAGTTCTTC. Its translation: CASSQLSGGAVGEQFF.